This passage covers 6 T cell receptor beta chains from one sample sequenced in a study of blood T cell repertoires in COVID-19. Sequencing used immunoSEQ multiplex PCR; TCRdb keeps in-frame clones, though not all of them. The table includes 180,000 or so clones, 80% to 85% detected once. The sequenced material came from peripheral blood. The receptors were gathered from a woman in her sixties or seventies with COVID-19, enrolled during active disease.

V gene TRBV7-2 combines with J gene TRBJ2-1, with TRBD1 matching over 8 bases. The germline CDR1 and CDR2 sequences are SGHTA and FQGNSA. The CDR3 loop spans 15 amino acids. The trim removed 5 bases at V and 8 bases at J, leaving 11 bases unmatched. The CDR3: CASSQIGQGIDEQFF. The DNA for the CDR3 is TGTGCCAGCAGCCAGATCGGACAGGGTATAGATGAGCAGTTCTTC.

The genes are TRBV7-6 and TRBJ1-4; D unresolved. The length of the CDR3 is 15 residues. Germline V gene sequence: CDR1 SGHVS, CDR2 FNYEAQ. V was pared by 5 bases and J by 8 bases, with 18 bases between. The CDR3 DNA reads as TGTGCCAGCAGCCGCTTCGCCCGGGGAGGCGAAAAACTGTTTTTT. This gives the protein CASSRFARGGEKLFF.

The chain recombines TRBV5-1 with TRBJ2-7; 7 positions agree with TRBD1. Germline V lookup: CDR1 SGHRS, CDR2 YFSETQ. V dropped 5 bases and J dropped 0; count of bases not matched to a gene: 11. This CDR3 region has 16 residues. This chain's CDR3 is CASRPQDRLISYEQYV. CDR3 in DNA: TGCGCCAGCAGACCCCAGGACAGGCTTATCTCCTACGAGCAGTACGTC.

This sequence joins TRBV6-5 and TRBJ2-7; TRBD2 matches 10 bases. The CDR3 runs to 14 residues. Germline assignment: CDR1 MNHEY and CDR2 SVGAGI. V lost 6 bases, J lost 5 bases, and 7 bases stayed unmatched. CDR3 DNA: TGTGCCAGCAGGTCCGGGACTAGCGCAGACGAGCAGTACTTC. Its translation is CASRSGTSADEQYF.

In this sample, this clone turned up a few times. The J gene is TRBJ2-7, the V gene TRBV18; TRBD1 matches at 7 bases. Germline CDR1 reads KGHSH; CDR2 reads LQKENI. The J segment lost 5 bases and the V segment lost 3 bases, leaving 7 bases of the junction unmatched. This CDR3 spans 14 amino acids. This chain's CDR3 is CASSPSTGIHEQYF. CDR3 nucleotides: TGTGCCAGCTCACCGTCGACAGGGATCCACGAGCAGTACTTC.

The V call is TRBV20-1, the J call TRBJ2-7; D gene unclear. Trimming left V 6 bases short and J 2 bases short, with 8 bases between. Germline CDR1 reads DFQATT; CDR2 reads SNEGSKA (reference sequence). CDR3 length: 11 residues. CDR3 residues: CSAAETYEQYF. CDR3 DNA sequence: TGCAGTGCGGCGGAAACCTACGAGCAGTACTTC.